Shown below are 27 T cell receptor beta chains from a single sample sequenced in a study of cytomegalovirus exposure and HLA in healthy donors. Both 60 Vbeta primers and 13 Jbeta primers went into the PCR. The protocol was immunoSEQ multiplex PCR, while the TCRdb copy is restricted to in-frame clones and leaves out a portion. The sample records about 200,000 clones, roughly 13% being singletons. The sequenced sample consisted of PBMCs. Receptors were obtained from a middle-aged man in good health and CMV-seropositive.

The V call is TRBV27, the J call TRBJ1-2; a weak D match, TRBD1 (5 bases). The CDR3 length is 15 residues. V was shortened by 0 bases and J by 5 bases, with 13 bases between the two germline ends. Germline V gene sequence: CDR1 MNHEY, CDR2 SMNVEV (reference sequence). This CDR3 reads CASSLSRRTIYGYTF. In DNA, the CDR3 is TGTGCCAGCAGTTTATCGAGAAGGACAATTTATGGCTACACCTTC.

This clone appeared a few times. This chain uses TRBV5-4 with TRBJ1-5; D might be TRBD1 (6 bases). Germline V gene lookup returns CDR1 SGHNT and CDR2 YYREEE (reference sequence). The CDR3 consists of 13 residues. The ends were cut back, 1 base at V and 5 bases at J, with 7 bases in the middle. This chain's CDR3 is CASSLNRDQPQHF. CDR3 nucleotide sequence: TGTGCCAGCAGCTTGAACAGGGATCAGCCCCAGCATTTT.

The gene calls are TRBV4-3 and TRBJ1-1, with D possibly TRBD1 on 6 matching bases. The length of the CDR3 is 15 residues. Germline CDR1 and CDR2: LGHNA and YSLEER. V lost 3 bases to trimming and J lost 4 bases, with 15 bases between them. The CDR3 DNA reads TGCGCCAGCAGCCAGGTGACAGGAGAAGGCACTGAAGCTTTCTTT. Protein product: CASSQVTGEGTEAFF.

The sample holds a few counts of this clone. The genes are TRBV7-9 and TRBJ2-2; D perhaps matches TRBD2 (6 bases). The germline V gene has CDR1 SEHNR and CDR2 FQNEAQ (reference sequence). Trimming cost V 3 bases and J 3 bases, with 8 bases left between them. The CDR3 covers 14 residues. CDR3 coding DNA: TGTGCCAGCAGCTTCGGGAGTCACACCGGGGAGCTGTTTTTT. It yields the protein CASSFGSHTGELFF.

This chain joins TRBV7-2 and TRBJ1-2; D not resolved. Germline CDR1 and CDR2: SGHTA and FQGNSA. Trimming removed 3 bases at V and 8 bases at J, with 16 bases between. This CDR3 comprises 14 residues. CDR3 loop: CASSLEGQVYGYTF. CDR3 nucleotide sequence: TGTGCCAGCAGCTTGGAGGGTCAGGTCTACGGCTACACCTTC.

This clone has more than one count but fewer than ten. This chain uses TRBV9 with TRBJ1-4; D is uncertain. CDR1 is SGDLS, CDR2 YYNGEE, per germline. The V and J ends lost 0 bases and 0 bases respectively, with 6 bases between them. CDR3 length: 15 amino acids. CDR3 bases: TGTGCCAGCAGCGTAGGATACACAACTAATGAAAAACTGTTTTTT. It is translated as CASSVGYTTNEKLFF.

This clone is a singleton in its sample. The chain combines TRBV19 with TRBJ2-5, with TRBD1 as a possible D gene (6 bases). V lost 3 bases, J lost 4 bases, and 9 bases lay in between. Germline V gene data show CDR1 as LNHDA and CDR2 as SQIVND (reference sequence). The CDR3 consists of 13 residues. The CDR3 is CASSILRGETQYF. CDR3 bases: TGTGCCAGTAGTATTCTCAGGGGAGAGACCCAGTACTTC. Looking up the rest from reference TRBV19 and TRBJ2-5 gives the full variable domain: DGGITQSPKYLFRKEGQNVTLSCEQNLNHDAMYWYRQDPGQGLRLIYYSQIVNDFQKGDIAEGYSVSREKKESFPLTVTSAQKNPTAFYLCASSILRGETQYFGPGTRLLVL.

CDR3 bases: TGTGCCAGCAGCGTAGGTTTAGACAGGGAGTTTGGCTACACCTTC. Its translation: CASSVGLDREFGYTF. The V call is TRBV9, the J call TRBJ1-2; 7 nucleotides match TRBD1. Germline V gene data show CDR1 as SGDLS and CDR2 as YYNGEE. Trimming cost V 0 bases and J 7 bases; bases outside gene matches: 9. CDR3 length equals 15 residues. Filled out from reference TRBV9 and TRBJ1-2, the complete variable domain reads DSGVTQTPKHLITATGQRVTLRCSPRSGDLSVYWYQQSLDQGLQFLIQYYNGEERAKGNILERFSAQQFPDLHSELNLSSLELGDSALYFCASSVGLDREFGYTFGSGTRLTVV.

The chain is built from TRBV2 and TRBJ2-3; 11 bases map to TRBD1. The CDR3 runs 13 residues. The V gene end was trimmed by 10 bases and the J gene end by 3 bases; junction bases not matched to a gene: 3. Germline lookup yields CDR1 SNHLY and CDR2 FYNNEI. The CDR3 DNA reads as TGTGCCAACTGGGACAGGGGGACAGATACGCAGTATTTT. This sequence encodes CANWDRGTDTQYF.

About this clone: Other DNA sequences in the sample encode the same CDR3. V usage is TRBV29-1 and J usage is TRBJ1-1; tentative D call: TRBD1 (6 bases). The V gene's germline CDR1 is SQVTM and CDR2 ANQGSEA. CDR3 length: 17 amino acids. V was shortened by 4 bases and J by 0 bases, with 21 bases between the two germline ends. The CDR3 DNA follows: TGCAGCGTTGTAGGGGTCCCCACAGGGTACATGAACACTGAAGCTTTCTTT. Protein sequence: CSVVGVPTGYMNTEAFF.

This clone was observed a few times. The chain links TRBV5-1 to TRBJ2-3; possible D gene TRBD2, 6 bases. CDR1 is SGHRS, CDR2 YFSETQ, per germline. Trimming left V 0 bases short and J 6 bases short, with 17 bases between. This CDR3 has 16 amino acids. As DNA, the CDR3 is TGCGCCAGCAGCTTGGTCGGGGCCTTCCGGGGGGATACGCAGTATTTT. This gives the protein CASSLVGAFRGDTQYF.

The chain uses TRBV7-9 and TRBJ1-3, with 8 bases fitting TRBD1. Looked up from germline, CDR1 is SEHNR and CDR2 is FQNEAQ (reference sequence). There are 18 residues in the CDR3. After removal of 3 bases from V and 2 bases from J, the junction contained 12 bases not matched to a gene. The CDR3 DNA sequence: TGTGCCAGCAGCTTCCCCGAGACAGGGGAGTTTGCTGGAAACACCATATATTTT. Protein sequence: CASSFPETGEFAGNTIYF.

This clone was seen more than once but under ten times. The V gene is TRBV5-5, the J gene TRBJ1-5; no clear D gene. With 2 bases removed from V and 9 bases from J, the gap between germline ends came to 18 bases. The CDR3 length is 15 residues. In germline, CDR1 is SGHKS, CDR2 YYEKEE (reference sequence). The CDR3, as DNA: TGTGCCAGCAGCTTCGGAACAGATGGTTCTTGGCCCCAGCATTTT. Residues: CASSFGTDGSWPQHF. The variable domain in full, completed from reference TRBV5-5 and TRBJ1-5, reads DAGVTQSPTHLIKTRGQQVTLRCSPISGHKSVSWYQQVLGQGPQFIFQYYEKEERGRGNFPDRFSARQFPNYSSELNVNALLLGDSALYLCASSFGTDGSWPQHFGDGTRLSIL.

A few counts support this clone. CDR3 sequence reads: CASSDGPRGYTF. DNA of the CDR3: TGTGCCAGCAGTGATGGCCCTCGAGGCTACACCTTC. The genes are TRBV6-4 and TRBJ1-2; D not certain. The length of the CDR3 is 12 residues. V lost 3 bases and J lost 8, with 10 bases in between. Germline V gene data show CDR1 as MRHNA and CDR2 as SNTAGT.

This clone was counted only a few times. This chain connects TRBV7-2 to TRBJ2-3; possibly TRBD2 for D (5 bases). Germline CDR1 and CDR2: SGHTA and FQGNSA. V was clipped by 7 bases and J by 5 bases, with 16 bases between them. The CDR3 runs to 14 residues. CDR3 bases: TGTGCCAGCACCCCGTCACTAGGGATAGATACGCAGTATTTT. Protein product: CASTPSLGIDTQYF.

The chain combines TRBV11-3 with TRBJ1-2; D is perhaps TRBD1 (5 bases). The V end was cut by 5 bases, the J end by 6 bases, with 13 bases between. CDR1 and CDR2 from the germline V gene are SGHNT and YENEEA. This CDR3 comprises 13 residues. CDR3 sequence reads: CASSPWRDHGYTF. In DNA, the CDR3 is TGTGCCAGCAGCCCGTGGAGGGACCATGGCTACACCTTC.

At least ten counts were recorded for this clone. V is TRBV4-1 and J is TRBJ1-5; D call uncertain. Germline loops: CDR1 MGHRA, CDR2 YSYEKL. Trimming removed 4 bases at V and 1 base at J, with 11 bases between. This CDR3 comprises 15 residues. The CDR3 here is CASSPVEKSNQPQHF. CDR3 DNA sequence: TGCGCCAGCAGCCCCGTCGAGAAAAGCAATCAGCCCCAGCATTTT.

The chain carries TRBV7-2 and TRBJ2-1, with D uncertain. This CDR3 is 13 amino acids long. The V gene lost 0 bases and the J gene lost 4 bases, with 4 bases spanning the gap. Per the germline V gene, CDR1 is SGHTA and CDR2 is FQGNSA. As DNA, the CDR3 is TGTGCCAGCAGCTTAGCAGCGTACAATGAGCAGTTCTTC. Protein: CASSLAAYNEQFF.

This chain links TRBV9 with TRBJ2-2; D gene uncertain. The CDR3 length is 15 residues. CDR1 and CDR2 from the germline V gene are SGDLS and YYNGEE. V gave up 0 bases and J gave up 0 bases, with 6 bases separating them. The CDR3 protein is CASSVDQTNTGELFF. The CDR3 coding sequence is TGTGCCAGCAGCGTAGACCAGACGAACACCGGGGAGCTGTTTTTT. Variable domain in full (rest from reference TRBV9 and TRBJ2-2): DSGVTQTPKHLITATGQRVTLRCSPRSGDLSVYWYQQSLDQGLQFLIQYYNGEERAKGNILERFSAQQFPDLHSELNLSSLELGDSALYFCASSVDQTNTGELFFGEGSRLTVL.

The J gene is TRBJ1-3, the V gene TRBV19, with unresolved D. V was clipped by 3 bases and J by 0 bases, with 15 bases between them. The CDR3 length is 17 residues. Germline lookup yields CDR1 LNHDA and CDR2 SQIVND (reference sequence). CDR3 bases: TGTGCCAGTAGTATCTCCGTCAGGCTACCCTCTGGAAACACCATATATTTT. Translation gives CASSISVRLPSGNTIYF.

This clone was counted a few times. The chain employs TRBV27 and TRBJ1-5, with TRBD1 identical over 8 bases. CDR1 is MNHEY and CDR2 is SMNVEV in the germline V gene (reference sequence). This CDR3 spans 14 amino acids. The junction had 3 bases not matched to a gene; V was cut back by 5 bases and J by 3 bases. The CDR3 nucleotides are TGTGCCAGCAGTAGGGGACAGGACAATCAGCCCCAGCATTTT. As protein: CASSRGQDNQPQHF.

The chain employs TRBV10-3 and TRBJ1-1; 8 positions match TRBD1. There are 13 residues in the CDR3. The V gene end was trimmed by 6 bases and the J gene end by 1 base; junction bases not matched to a gene: 1. Germline V CDR1 and CDR2: ENHRY, SYGVKD. The CDR3 sequence: CAIRTGGNTEAFF. The DNA for the CDR3 is TGTGCCATCAGAACAGGGGGGAACACTGAAGCTTTCTTT.

There are a few counts of this clone. The gene calls are TRBV6-5 and TRBJ1-3; D unclear. Per germline, CDR1 MNHEY and CDR2 SVGAGI. The CDR3 is made up of 15 amino acids. V lost 2 bases and J 1 base, leaving 9 bases between the germline ends. The chain's CDR3 is CASSYGLGSGNTIYF. The DNA of the CDR3 is TGTGCCAGCAGTTACGGACTGGGATCTGGAAACACCATATATTTT.

This clone has a handful of counts. The gene calls are TRBV2 and TRBJ2-3; weak D call: TRBD1 (5 bases). Trimming took off 10 bases at V and 6 bases at J, with 17 bases between the two ends. The CDR3 totals 13 residues. Germline CDR1 and CDR2: SNHLY and FYNNEI. CDR3 amino acids: CATLGVLSDTQYF. CDR3 in DNA: TGTGCCACCTTAGGGGTATTGTCGGATACGCAGTATTTT.

This clone was observed a few times. The V call is TRBV5-5, the J call TRBJ1-5; a possible D gene is TRBD1 (6 bases). This CDR3 spans 15 amino acids. The ends were cut back, 5 bases at V and 0 bases at J, with 12 bases in the middle. CDR1 SGHKS and CDR2 YYEKEE come from the germline V gene (reference sequence). Written as DNA, the CDR3 is TGTGCCAGCAGGGGGGACAACTATAGCAATCAGCCCCAGCATTTT. Translated: CASRGDNYSNQPQHF.

This clone was detected only a few times. The rearrangement joins TRBV2 to TRBJ2-5; a weak D match, TRBD1 (5 bases). This CDR3 has 13 amino acids. CDR1 SNHLY and CDR2 FYNNEI come from the germline V gene. Trimming left V 2 bases short and J 2 bases short, with 6 bases between. This CDR3 reads CASSEQGQETQYF. CDR3 nucleotides: TGTGCCAGCAGTGAACAGGGTCAAGAGACCCAGTACTTC.

In this sample, this clone turned up a few times. This rearrangement joins TRBV29-1 to TRBJ2-1; 7 positions agree with TRBD2. CDR1 is SQVTM, CDR2 ANQGSEA, per germline. The CDR3 runs 12 residues. V was clipped by 6 bases and J by 4 bases; unmatched bases: 3. The CDR3, as DNA: TGCAGCGTCAGGGAGGGGTACAATGAGCAGTTCTTC. The encoded protein is CSVREGYNEQFF.